This T cell receptor (beta chain) is from a study of blood T cells in healthy people across ages. The V gene's germline CDR1 is LGHDT and CDR2 YNNKEL (reference sequence). The V segment lost 4 bases and the J segment 3 bases; nucleotides outside the gene matches: 10. The CDR3 sequence is 16 residues long. A second PCR, run for roughly 7 to 12 cycles, used a sample-barcoded 5' primer plus a J-beta primer mix. One entry per CDR3 protein results from TCRdb running MiXCR on the 5' RACE reads. Of some 1.1 million distinct CDR3 sequences listed, about two fifths are singletons. Whenever a sample was processed, at least 6 million PBMCs were isolated.

The V call is TRBV3-1, the J call TRBJ1-2, with TRBD1 matching over 8 bases. Input material: blood. The TCR was taken from a man in his late teens or twenties in good health. The CDR3 reads CASSLSGQGEDYGYTF. CDR3 sequence (DNA): TGTGCCAGCAGCCTATCCGGACAGGGCGAGGACTATGGCTACACCTTC.